The sequence of this TCR beta chain was determined in a study of T cell changes during pregnancy in multiple sclerosis. Per germline, CDR1 MDHEN and CDR2 SYDVKM. CDR3 size: 15 residues. Trimming removed 6 bases from V and 2 bases from J; junction bases left unmatched: 6. TCRdb's table, derived via immunoSEQ multiplex PCR, lists solely in-frame clones and lacks some. Among over 30,000 clones listed, about 90% were seen once. The origin of this receptor is a female donor with multiple sclerosis, enrolled in a pregnancy study. The chain uses TRBV28 and TRBJ1-5, with TRBD1 identical over 8 bases. The source material was CD4+ T cells from peripheral blood mononuclear cells, sampled in the third trimester of pregnancy. In nucleotides, the CDR3 is TGTGCCAGCAGGTCAGGACAGGGCGGCAATCAGCCCCAGCATTTT. Translating gives CASRSGQGGNQPQHF.